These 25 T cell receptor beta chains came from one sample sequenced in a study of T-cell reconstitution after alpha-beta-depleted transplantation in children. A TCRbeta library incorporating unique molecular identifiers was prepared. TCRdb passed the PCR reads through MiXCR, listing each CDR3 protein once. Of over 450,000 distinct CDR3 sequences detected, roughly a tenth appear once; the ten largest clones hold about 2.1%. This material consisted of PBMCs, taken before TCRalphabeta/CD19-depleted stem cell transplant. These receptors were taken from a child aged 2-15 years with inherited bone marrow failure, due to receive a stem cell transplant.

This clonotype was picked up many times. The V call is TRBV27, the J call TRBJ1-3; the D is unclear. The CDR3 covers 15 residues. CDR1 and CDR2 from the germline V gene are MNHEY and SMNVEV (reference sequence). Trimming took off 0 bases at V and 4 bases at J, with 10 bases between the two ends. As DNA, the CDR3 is TGTGCCAGCAGTTTATCAAGTTCCACGGGAAACACCATATATTTT. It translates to CASSLSSSTGNTIYF.

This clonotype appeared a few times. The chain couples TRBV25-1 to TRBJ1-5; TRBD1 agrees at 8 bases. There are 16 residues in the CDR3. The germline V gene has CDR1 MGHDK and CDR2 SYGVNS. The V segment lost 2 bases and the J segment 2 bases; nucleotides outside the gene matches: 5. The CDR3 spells CASSEPRQGRNQPQHF. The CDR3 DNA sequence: TGTGCCAGCAGTGAACCGAGACAGGGGCGCAATCAGCCCCAGCATTTT.

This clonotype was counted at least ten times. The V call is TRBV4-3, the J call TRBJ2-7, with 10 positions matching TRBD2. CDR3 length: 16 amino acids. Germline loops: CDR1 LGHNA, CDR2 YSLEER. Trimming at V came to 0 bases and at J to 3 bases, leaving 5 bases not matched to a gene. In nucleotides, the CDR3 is TGCGCCAGCAGCCAAGAAATTCCTAGCGGGAGCTACGAGCAGTACTTC. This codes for CASSQEIPSGSYEQYF.

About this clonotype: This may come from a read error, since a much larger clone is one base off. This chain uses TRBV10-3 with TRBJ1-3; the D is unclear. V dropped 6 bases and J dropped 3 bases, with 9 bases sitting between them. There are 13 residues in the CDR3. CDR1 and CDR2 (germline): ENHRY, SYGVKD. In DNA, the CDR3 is TGTGCCATCAGGGAAACGAGTGGAAACACCATATATTTT. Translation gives CAIRETSGNTIYF.

The CDR3 DNA is TGTGCCAGCAGTGGGGGCTACAGGGTCTCCTACGAGCAGTACTTC. Translating gives CASSGGYRVSYEQYF. This chain uses TRBV6-2 or TRBV6-3 with TRBJ2-7, with a tentative D call TRBD1 (6 bases). The germline CDR1 and CDR2 sequences are MNHEY and SVGEGT. Trimming took off 5 bases at V and 0 bases at J, with 14 bases between the two ends. The CDR3 covers 15 residues.

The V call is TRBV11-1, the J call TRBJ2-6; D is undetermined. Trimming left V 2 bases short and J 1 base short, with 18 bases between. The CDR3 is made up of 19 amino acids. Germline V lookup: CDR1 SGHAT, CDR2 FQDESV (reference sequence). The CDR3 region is CASSLYSGDGESGANVLTF. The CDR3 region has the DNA TGTGCCAGCAGCTTATATTCTGGAGATGGTGAGTCTGGGGCCAACGTCCTGACTTTC.

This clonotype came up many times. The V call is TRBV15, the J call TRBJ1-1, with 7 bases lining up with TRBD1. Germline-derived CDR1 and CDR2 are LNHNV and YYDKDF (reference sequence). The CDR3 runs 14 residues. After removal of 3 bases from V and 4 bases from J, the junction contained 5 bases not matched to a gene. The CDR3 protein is CATSRLTGSTEAFF. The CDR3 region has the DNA TGTGCCACCAGCAGGCTGACAGGGAGCACTGAAGCTTTCTTT.

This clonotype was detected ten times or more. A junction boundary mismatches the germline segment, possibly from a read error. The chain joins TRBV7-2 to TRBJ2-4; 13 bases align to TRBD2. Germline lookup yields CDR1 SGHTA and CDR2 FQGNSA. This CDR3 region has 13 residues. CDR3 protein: CASSWDGTSGVHF. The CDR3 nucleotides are TGTGCCAGCAGCTGGGACGGGACTAGCGGGGTCCACTTC.

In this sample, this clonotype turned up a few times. Here the CDR3 reads CASSPGVTSGSTDTQYF. CDR3 nucleotides: TGTGCCAGCAGCCCGGGGGTGACTAGCGGGAGCACAGATACGCAGTATTTT. This chain connects TRBV5-6 to TRBJ2-3; 10 positions agree with TRBD2. Looked up from germline, CDR1 is SGHDT and CDR2 is YYEEEE. V gave up 4 bases and J gave up 0 bases; unmatched junction bases: 8. CDR3 length: 17 amino acids.

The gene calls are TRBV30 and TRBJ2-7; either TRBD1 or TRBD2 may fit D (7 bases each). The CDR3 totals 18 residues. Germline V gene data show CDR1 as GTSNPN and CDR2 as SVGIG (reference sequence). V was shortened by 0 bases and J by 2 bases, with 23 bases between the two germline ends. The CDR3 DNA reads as TGTGCCTGGAGTGTACGGCGTGGGGGCAGGGGGGGCACCTACGAGCAGTACTTC. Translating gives CAWSVRRGGRGGTYEQYF. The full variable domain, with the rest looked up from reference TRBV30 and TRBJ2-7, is SQTIHQWPATLVQPVGSPLSLECTVEGTSNPNLYWYRQAAGRGLQLLFYSVGIGQISSEVPQNLSASRPQDRQFILSSKKLLLSDSGFYLCAWSVRRGGRGGTYEQYFGPGTRLTVT.

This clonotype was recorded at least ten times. The CDR3 spells CSARRYGKLGSYEQYF. The CDR3 coding sequence is TGCAGTGCTAGGAGGTATGGCAAGCTGGGTTCCTACGAGCAGTACTTC. The gene calls are TRBV20-1 and TRBJ2-7; D unclear. The V end lost 3 bases, the J end lost 1 base, and 19 bases lay between the germline ends. Germline CDR1 is DFQATT and CDR2 is SNEGSKA (reference sequence). The CDR3 length is 16 residues.

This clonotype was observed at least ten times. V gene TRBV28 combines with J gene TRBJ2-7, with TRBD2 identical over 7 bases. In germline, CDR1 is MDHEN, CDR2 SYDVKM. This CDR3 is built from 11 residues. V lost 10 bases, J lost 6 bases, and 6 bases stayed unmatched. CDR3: CATGGSGEQYF. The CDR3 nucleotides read TGTGCCACCGGGGGGTCGGGCGAGCAGTACTTC.

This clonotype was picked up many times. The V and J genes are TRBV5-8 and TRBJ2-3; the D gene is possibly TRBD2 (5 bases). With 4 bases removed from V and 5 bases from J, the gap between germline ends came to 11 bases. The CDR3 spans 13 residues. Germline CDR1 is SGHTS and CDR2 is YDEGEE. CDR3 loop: CASSNSGGDTQYF. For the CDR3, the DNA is TGTGCCAGCAGCAACAGTGGAGGAGATACGCAGTATTTT.

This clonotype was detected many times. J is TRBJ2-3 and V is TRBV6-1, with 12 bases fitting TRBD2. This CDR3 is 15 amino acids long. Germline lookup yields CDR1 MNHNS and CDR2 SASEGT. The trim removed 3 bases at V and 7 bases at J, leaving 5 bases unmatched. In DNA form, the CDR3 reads TGTGCCAGCAGTGATACTAGCGGGAGGAGGTATACGCAGTATTTT. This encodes CASSDTSGRRYTQYF.

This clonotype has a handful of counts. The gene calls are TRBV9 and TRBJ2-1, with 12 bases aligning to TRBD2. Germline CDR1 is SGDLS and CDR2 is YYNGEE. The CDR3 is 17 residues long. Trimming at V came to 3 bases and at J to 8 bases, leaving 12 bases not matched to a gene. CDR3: CASSAQPSGRAKDEQFF. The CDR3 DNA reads TGTGCCAGCAGCGCCCAACCTAGCGGGAGGGCCAAAGATGAGCAGTTCTTC.

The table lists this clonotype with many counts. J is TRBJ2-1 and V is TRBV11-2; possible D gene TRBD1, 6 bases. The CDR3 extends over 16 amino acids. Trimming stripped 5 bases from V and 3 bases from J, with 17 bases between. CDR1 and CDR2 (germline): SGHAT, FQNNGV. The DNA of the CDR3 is TGTGCCAGCAGCCCCTTAGGGGGACGATACTACAATGAGCAGTTCTTC. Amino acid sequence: CASSPLGGRYYNEQFF.

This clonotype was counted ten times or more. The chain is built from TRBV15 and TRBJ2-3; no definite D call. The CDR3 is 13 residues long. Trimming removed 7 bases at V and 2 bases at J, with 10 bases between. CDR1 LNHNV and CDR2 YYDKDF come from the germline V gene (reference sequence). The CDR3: CATTPTPTDTQYF. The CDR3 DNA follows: TGTGCCACCACCCCGACTCCCACAGATACGCAGTATTTT.

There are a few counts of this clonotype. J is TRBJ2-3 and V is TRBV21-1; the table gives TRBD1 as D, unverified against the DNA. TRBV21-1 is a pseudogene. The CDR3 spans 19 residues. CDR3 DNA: TGTGCCAGCAGCCCCGGGACAGGGGGCTTGAAGGTTCTTCCAGATACGCAGTATTTT. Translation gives CASSPGTGGLKVLPDTQYF.

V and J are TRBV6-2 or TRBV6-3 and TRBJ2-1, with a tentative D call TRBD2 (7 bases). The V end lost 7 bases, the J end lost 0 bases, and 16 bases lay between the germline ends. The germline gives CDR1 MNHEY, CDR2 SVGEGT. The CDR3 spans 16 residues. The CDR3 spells CASTIQGRGSYNEQFF. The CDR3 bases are TGTGCCAGCACTATCCAGGGGAGGGGCTCCTACAATGAGCAGTTCTTC.

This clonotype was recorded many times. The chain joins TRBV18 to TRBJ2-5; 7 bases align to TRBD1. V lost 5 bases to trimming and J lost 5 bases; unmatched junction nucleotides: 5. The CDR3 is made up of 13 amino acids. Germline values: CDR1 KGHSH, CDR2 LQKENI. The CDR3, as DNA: TGTGCCAGCTCAACAGGGACAGCGGAGACCCAGTACTTC. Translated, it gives CASSTGTAETQYF.

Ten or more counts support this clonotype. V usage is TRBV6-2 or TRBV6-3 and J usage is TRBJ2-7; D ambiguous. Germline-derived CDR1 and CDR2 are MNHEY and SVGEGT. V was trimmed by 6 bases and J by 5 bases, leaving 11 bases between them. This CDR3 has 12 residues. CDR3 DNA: TGTGCCAGCAGCCACCCTAGGAACGAGCAGTACTTC. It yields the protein CASSHPRNEQYF.

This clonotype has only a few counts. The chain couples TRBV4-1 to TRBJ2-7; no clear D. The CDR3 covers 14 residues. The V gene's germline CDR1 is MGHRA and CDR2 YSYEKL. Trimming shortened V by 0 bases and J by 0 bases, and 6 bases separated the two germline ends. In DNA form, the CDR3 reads TGCGCCAGCAGCCAAGAAATGGCCTCCTACGAGCAGTACTTC. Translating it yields CASSQEMASYEQYF.

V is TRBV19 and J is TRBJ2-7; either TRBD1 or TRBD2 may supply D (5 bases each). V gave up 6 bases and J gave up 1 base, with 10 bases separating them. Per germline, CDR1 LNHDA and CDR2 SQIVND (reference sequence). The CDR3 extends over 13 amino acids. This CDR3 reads CASRRDHSYEQYF. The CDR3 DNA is TGTGCCAGTAGACGGGACCATTCCTACGAGCAGTACTTC.

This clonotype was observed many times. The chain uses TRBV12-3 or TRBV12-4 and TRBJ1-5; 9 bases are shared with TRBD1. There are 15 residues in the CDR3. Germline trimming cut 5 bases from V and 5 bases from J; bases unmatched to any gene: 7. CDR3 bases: TGTGCCAGCAGTGACCGGGACAGGGACTATCAGCCCCAGCATTTT. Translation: CASSDRDRDYQPQHF.

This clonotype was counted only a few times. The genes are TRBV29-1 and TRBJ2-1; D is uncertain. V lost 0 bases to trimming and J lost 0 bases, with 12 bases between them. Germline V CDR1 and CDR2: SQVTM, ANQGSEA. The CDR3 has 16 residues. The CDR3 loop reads CSVEDIPERSYNEQFF. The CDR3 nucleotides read TGCAGCGTTGAAGATATCCCAGAACGCTCCTACAATGAGCAGTTCTTC.